Listed below are T cell receptor beta chains from one sample, sequenced in a study of shared clonotypes between healthy human individuals. Using immunoSEQ multiplex PCR, the repertoire was profiled, and TCRdb retains in-frame clones only, with some absent. Of more than 2 million clones listed, about 95% are singletons. The sample consisted of naive CD8+ T cells sorted from blood. The receptors shown here come from a man aged 18-30 years in good health. The CDR3 runs from the conserved cysteine through the conserved F or W. A D gene is named only where the DNA matches it firmly. Some rows have no size entry. The others give once, few or many, or a class for an expanded clone.

size: -
V: TRBV6-5
J: TRBJ2-3
D: -
DNA: TGTGCCAGCAGTCCTCTAGACAGTCTCACAGATACGCAGTATTTT
CDR3: CASSPLDSLTDTQYF

size: -
V: TRBV9
J: TRBJ1-5
D: -
DNA: TGTGCCAGCAGCGTAGACGGGGGGCGTCAGCCCCAGCATTTT
CDR3: CASSVDGGRQPQHF

size: -
V: TRBV4-1
J: TRBJ2-7
D: -
DNA: TGCGCCAGCAGCCAGGTACAGGGTTACGAGCAGTACTTC
CDR3: CASSQVQGYEQYF

size: -
V: TRBV11-2
J: TRBJ2-3
D: TRBD2
DNA: TGTGCCAGCAGCTTAGGTTGGACTAGCGGGGGGACAGATACGCAGTATTTT
CDR3: CASSLGWTSGGTDTQYF

size: -
V: TRBV2
J: TRBJ2-3
D: -
DNA: TGTGCCAGCAGTGAATACCTGAACACAGATACGCAGTATTTT
CDR3: CASSEYLNTDTQYF

size: -
V: TRBV7-8
J: TRBJ2-1
D: TRBD2
DNA: TGTGCCAGCAGCTTCCTACTAGCGGGAGGGGAAATAAGCTCCTACAATGAGCAGTTCTTC
CDR3: CASSFLLAGGEISSYNEQFF

size: once
V: TRBV6-1
J: TRBJ1-5
D: -
DNA: TGTGCCAGCAGTTTCCAACCAGAGGGTAATCAGCCCCAGCATTTT
CDR3: CASSFQPEGNQPQHF

size: -
V: TRBV30
J: TRBJ2-7
D: -
DNA: TGTGCCTGGAGCCCTTATTCACAGGGAGGCGAGCAGTACTTC
CDR3: CAWSPYSQGGEQYF

size: few
V: TRBV5-8
J: TRBJ1-2
D: -
DNA: TGTGCCAGCAGGCTAACATATGGCTACACCTTC
CDR3: CASRLTYGYTF

size: -
V: TRBV4-3
J: TRBJ2-3
D: TRBD2
DNA: TGCGCCAGCAGCCAGGGACTAGCGGACAATACAGATACGCAGTATTTT
CDR3: CASSQGLADNTDTQYF

size: -
V: TRBV6-5
J: TRBJ1-1
D: -
DNA: TGTGCCAGCAGTTACTCGATCGGGGGGGAAGCTTTCTTT
CDR3: CASSYSIGGEAFF

size: -
V: TRBV28
J: TRBJ1-2
D: -
DNA: TGTGCCAGCAGTTTACAGGGGATTAACTATGGCTACACCTTC
CDR3: CASSLQGINYGYTF

size: once
V: TRBV5-4
J: TRBJ1-1
D: TRBD1
DNA: TGTGCCAGCAGTTCGGACAGGGTCGCTGAAGCTTTCTTT
CDR3: CASSSDRVAEAFF

size: -
V: TRBV11-2
J: TRBJ2-3
D: TRBD1
DNA: TGTGCCAGCAGCTTAGTCGGGACAGGGGTCACAGATACGCAGTATTTT
CDR3: CASSLVGTGVTDTQYF

size: once
V: TRBV11-2
J: TRBJ2-7
D: TRBD1
DNA: TGTGCCAGCAGCTTAACCGGGACAGCCTACTACGAGCAGTACTTC
CDR3: CASSLTGTAYYEQYF

size: -
V: TRBV4-1
J: TRBJ2-7
D: -
DNA: TGCGCCAGCAGCCAAGAAGACACTGTCTACGAGCAGTACTTC
CDR3: CASSQEDTVYEQYF

size: -
V: TRBV11-2
J: TRBJ2-3
D: TRBD1
DNA: TGTGCCAGCAGCTTAGGTGGGACAGGGTGGACAGATACGCAGTATTTT
CDR3: CASSLGGTGWTDTQYF

size: -
V: TRBV7-8
J: TRBJ1-1
D: -
DNA: TGTGCCAGCAGCTTAGTGCCAGGACCGAACACTGAAGCTTTCTTT
CDR3: CASSLVPGPNTEAFF

size: -
V: TRBV27
J: TRBJ2-1
D: -
DNA: TGTGCCAGCAGTTTCCCCGGGACAGAGCAGTTCTTC
CDR3: CASSFPGTEQFF

size: once
V: TRBV19
J: TRBJ1-2
D: -
DNA: TGTGCCACCTATGGGGGATACGGCTACACCTTC
CDR3: CATYGGYGYTF

size: once
V: TRBV28
J: TRBJ2-7
D: -
DNA: TGTGCCAGCAGTTCGGTGGTTCTAACCTACGAGCAGTACTTC
CDR3: CASSSVVLTYEQYF

size: -
V: TRBV30
J: TRBJ2-7
D: TRBD1
DNA: TGTGCCTGGAGCGGTGGGACAGGGGGCACCTACGAGCAGTACTTC
CDR3: CAWSGGTGGTYEQYF

size: -
V: TRBV9
J: TRBJ1-5
D: -
DNA: TGTGCCAGCAGCGTAGGATCGCTCCCCAATCAGCCCCAGCATTTT
CDR3: CASSVGSLPNQPQHF

size: -
V: TRBV15
J: TRBJ2-1
D: -
DNA: TGTGCCACCAGCAGAGGAATAAATGAGCAGTTCTTC
CDR3: CATSRGINEQFF

size: -
V: TRBV7-2
J: TRBJ2-4
D: -
DNA: TGTGCCAGCAGCTTAGTCATGTGGGGGGACATTCAGTACTTC
CDR3: CASSLVMWGDIQYF

size: -
V: TRBV27
J: TRBJ2-2
D: -
DNA: TGTGCCAGCAGTCCAGGAATACTTCCGAACACCGGGGAGCTGTTTTTT
CDR3: CASSPGILPNTGELFF

size: -
V: TRBV5-1
J: TRBJ2-1
D: TRBD2
DNA: TGCGCCAGCAGCGAAAAATGGACTAGCGGGAGGTATGAGCAGTTCTTC
CDR3: CASSEKWTSGRYEQFF